A single sample gave rise to the 26 T cell receptor beta chains below, sequenced in a study of cytomegalovirus exposure and HLA in healthy donors. PCR primers comprised 60 Vbeta and 13 Jbeta primers. Profiling relied on immunoSEQ multiplex PCR, and the TCRdb table lists in-frame clones only, not all of them. The sample has hundreds of thousands of clones, more than 70% seen once. The sequenced material came from PBMCs. The receptors derive from a boy aged 5-17 years in good health and CMV-seronegative.

The chain couples TRBV29-1 to TRBJ2-7; D may be TRBD1 (6 bases). The CDR3 covers 14 residues. V dropped 4 bases and J dropped 0 bases, with 13 bases sitting between them. Per germline, CDR1 SQVTM and CDR2 ANQGSEA. The CDR3 protein is CSVVRGSNSYEQYF. The CDR3 region has the DNA TGCAGCGTTGTGAGGGGGTCAAACTCCTACGAGCAGTACTTC.

This CDR3 is CASSLLGQSYEQYF. The CDR3 DNA reads TGTGCCAGCAGCCTCCTAGGCCAGTCCTACGAGCAGTACTTC. The chain has TRBV5-6 and TRBJ2-7; D remains ambiguous. The V and J ends lost 4 bases and 1 base respectively, with 12 bases between them. Germline V lookup: CDR1 SGHDT, CDR2 YYEEEE. The CDR3 covers 14 residues.

The chain combines TRBV7-6 with TRBJ1-1; D may be TRBD1 (5 bases). V was trimmed by 2 bases and J by 5 bases, leaving 12 bases between them. The CDR3 is 14 amino acids. CDR1 and CDR2 from the germline V gene are SGHVS and FNYEAQ. CDR3 region: CASSLRGRGTEAFF. The CDR3 bases are TGTGCCAGCAGCTTAAGGGGCCGGGGGACTGAAGCTTTCTTT.

The sample holds one count of this clone. The genes are TRBV11-1 and TRBJ2-5, with D perhaps TRBD1 (6 bases). The V gene's germline CDR1 is SGHAT and CDR2 FQDESV (reference sequence). Trimming took off 5 bases at V and 2 bases at J, with 18 bases between the two ends. This CDR3 has 16 amino acids. The DNA for the CDR3 is TGTGCCAGCAGCCCAACCCCAGGGGTGTTGCAAGAGACCCAGTACTTC. It encodes CASSPTPGVLQETQYF.

J is TRBJ1-2 and V is TRBV25-1, with D unclear. CDR1 and CDR2 from the germline V gene are MGHDK and SYGVNS. V was clipped by 5 bases and J by 2 bases, with 6 bases between them. This CDR3 contains 12 residues. The CDR3: CASSRGNYGYTF. CDR3 coding DNA: TGTGCCAGCAGTAGAGGGAACTATGGCTACACCTTC.

The V call is TRBV11-2, the J call TRBJ2-7; 9 bases are a match to TRBD1. V lost 6 bases and J lost 4; bases outside the gene matches: 7. This CDR3 is built from 14 residues. Germline V gene sequence: CDR1 SGHAT, CDR2 FQNNGV. The CDR3 DNA sequence: TGTGCCAGCAGGCGTCCGGGACAGGGATACGAGCAGTACTTC. Translating gives CASRRPGQGYEQYF.

The V and J genes are TRBV19 and TRBJ1-5, with D possibly being TRBD1 (5 bases). Germline loops: CDR1 LNHDA, CDR2 SQIVND (reference sequence). This CDR3 has 14 residues. Deletions cut 6 bases from V and 5 bases from J, with 14 bases between. CDR3 DNA sequence: TGTGCCAGTAGGGGTAGCTGGGGCGATCAGCCCCAGCATTTT. As protein: CASRGSWGDQPQHF.

In its sample, this clone was seen a few times. The CDR3 coding sequence is TGTGCCAGCAGCCCTAGACAGGGGGCGCTTTATGAGCAGTTCTTC. Amino acids: CASSPRQGALYEQFF. This sequence joins TRBV7-8 and TRBJ2-1; 10 bases align to TRBD1. This CDR3 region has 15 residues. The V and J ends lost 5 bases and 8 bases, in that order; junction bases with no gene match: 9. Germline CDR1 is SGHVS and CDR2 is FQNEAQ. Together with reference TRBV7-8 and TRBJ2-1, the CDR3 gives the full variable domain: GAGVSQSPRYKVAKRGQDVALRCDPISGHVSLFWYQQALGQGPEFLTYFQNEAQLDKSGLPSDRFFAERPEGSVSTLKIQRTQQEDSAVYLCASSPRQGALYEQFFGPGTRLTVL.

The CDR3 nucleotides read TGCAGCCCTTATCGAACAGGGAAAAACTATAATTCACCCCTCCACTTT. Its protein is CSPYRTGKNYNSPLHF. V and J are TRBV29-1 and TRBJ1-6; a possible D gene is TRBD1 (6 bases). Trimming removed 8 bases at V and 3 bases at J, with 20 bases between. Germline V gene sequence: CDR1 SQVTM, CDR2 ANQGSEA. The CDR3 covers 16 residues.

With regard to this clone: Sequence at one end of the junction differs from germline and may be a read error. The CDR3, as DNA: TGTTCCAGCAGCTTAGACAGGGCACCCCTCCACTTT. Its protein product is CSSSLDRAPLHF. The rearrangement joins TRBV7-9 to TRBJ1-6; 7 nucleotides match TRBD1. The CDR3 is 12 residues long. Germline loops: CDR1 SEHNR, CDR2 FQNEAQ (reference sequence).

The chain couples TRBV11-2 to TRBJ2-1; tentatively, D is TRBD1 (5 bases). Trimming took 6 bases from V and 8 from J, leaving 8 bases between them. The CDR3 sequence is 11 residues long. From germline, CDR1 is SGHAT and CDR2 FQNNGV. The CDR3 sequence is CASSPRDEQFF. The CDR3 nucleotides read TGTGCCAGCAGTCCCAGGGATGAGCAGTTCTTC.

This chain uses TRBV11-3 with TRBJ1-4; D might be TRBD1 (6 bases). With 5 bases removed from V and 8 bases from J, the gap between germline ends came to 18 bases. Germline CDR1 SGHNT, CDR2 YENEEA. This CDR3 region has 15 residues. The chain's CDR3 is CASSARRGLTEKLFF. The CDR3 DNA follows: TGTGCCAGCAGCGCAAGGCGGGGGCTGACCGAAAAACTGTTTTTT.

V gene TRBV21-1 combines with J gene TRBJ1-1; no DNA check was done on the table's D call, TRBD1. TRBV21-1 is assigned pseudogene status. The CDR3 sequence is 14 residues long. The CDR3 nucleotides are TGTGCCAGCAGCAAAGAAAACAGGGACACTGAAGCTTTCTTT. This sequence encodes CASSKENRDTEAFF.

This chain links TRBV13 with TRBJ2-3; 11 bases agree with TRBD2. J was trimmed by 1 base and V by 2 bases; bases with no gene match: 2. Germline loops: CDR1 PRHDT, CDR2 FYEKMQ (reference sequence). There are 16 residues in the CDR3. The CDR3 is CASSLWGLAGTDTQYF. Here the CDR3 DNA reads TGTGCCAGCAGCTTATGGGGACTAGCGGGCACAGATACGCAGTATTTT.

The chain is built from TRBV9 and TRBJ1-2, with D perhaps TRBD1 (6 bases). Per the germline V gene, CDR1 is SGDLS and CDR2 is YYNGEE. V gave up 3 bases and J gave up 3 bases, with 9 bases separating them. This CDR3 is 13 amino acids long. The CDR3 nucleotides are TGTGCCAGCAGCGCGGACAGCTACTATGGCTACACCTTC. It yields the protein CASSADSYYGYTF.

This chain uses TRBV19 with TRBJ2-2; D perhaps matches TRBD2 (5 bases). The germline gives CDR1 LNHDA, CDR2 SQIVND (reference sequence). The ends were cut back, 1 base at V and 5 bases at J, with 11 bases in the middle. The CDR3 runs to 15 residues. The CDR3 sequence is CASSIGTSGTGELFF. For the CDR3, the DNA is TGTGCCAGTAGTATAGGTACCTCGGGGACCGGGGAGCTGTTTTTT.

J is TRBJ2-7 and V is TRBV10-2; D perhaps matches TRBD1 (6 bases). The CDR3 length is 12 residues. Germline V lookup: CDR1 WSHSY, CDR2 SAAADI. V lost 6 bases to trimming and J lost 4 bases, with 10 bases between them. CDR3 region: CASSTGFYEQYF. CDR3 DNA: TGCGCCAGCAGCACAGGGTTTTACGAGCAGTACTTC.

The rearrangement links TRBV5-1 to TRBJ1-4; 9 bases agree with TRBD1. This CDR3 spans 15 amino acids. The trim removed 4 bases at V and 6 bases at J, leaving 7 bases unmatched. CDR1 is SGHRS, CDR2 YFSETQ, per germline. CDR3 nucleotide sequence: TGCGCCAGCAGCACCAGGGGACAGGGCGATGAAAAACTGTTTTTT. Encoded protein: CASSTRGQGDEKLFF.

For this clone: The junction departs from the called germline gene at one end, perhaps through a read error. This chain connects TRBV11-3 to TRBJ1-1, with D possibly being TRBD1 (5 bases). The CDR3 covers 13 residues. CDR1 is SGHNT, CDR2 YENEEA, per germline. DNA for the CDR3: TGTGCCAGCACCCGTGGGGGGAACACTGAGGCTTTCTTT. As protein: CASTRGGNTEAFF.

This chain connects TRBV14 to TRBJ1-1; the D is unclear. Deletions cut 2 bases from V and 4 bases from J, with 17 bases between. Germline CDR1 reads SGHDN; CDR2 reads FVKESK. There are 16 residues in the CDR3. In DNA, the CDR3 is TGTGCCAGCAGCCAAACGGGATACCCTGACGCCACTGAAGCTTTCTTT. As protein: CASSQTGYPDATEAFF.

Note on this clone: Compared with germline, one end of the junction differs, possibly owing to a read error. J is TRBJ1-2 and V is TRBV9, with 11 nucleotides matching TRBD1. The CDR3 runs to 16 residues. Germline CDR1 and CDR2: SGDLS and YYNGEE. CDR3 coding DNA: TGTGCCAGCAGCTTGGGACAGGGGGTCTTAGGCTATGGCTACCCCTTC. Translating it yields CASSLGQGVLGYGYPF.

The J gene is TRBJ2-5, the V gene TRBV7-3; possibly TRBD1 for D (6 bases). Trimming took off 2 bases at V and 5 bases at J, with 9 bases between the two ends. Germline V gene sequence: CDR1 SGHTA, CDR2 FQGTGA. The CDR3 runs 13 residues. In DNA form, the CDR3 reads TGTGCCAGCAGCTTACGGCAGGGGGAGACCCAGTACTTC. Its translation is CASSLRQGETQYF.

The chain recombines TRBV21-1 with TRBJ2-3; the table's D call, TRBD1, has no DNA check behind it. TRBV21-1 is a pseudogene segment. CDR3 length: 19 residues. The chain's CDR3 is CASSARSSRQGGLTDTQYF. The CDR3 bases are TGTGCCAGCAGCGCCCGAAGCTCCCGACAGGGGGGATTGACAGATACGCAGTATTTT.

V gene TRBV11-2 combines with J gene TRBJ2-1, with 10 positions matching TRBD2. This CDR3 spans 15 amino acids. The germline CDR1 and CDR2 sequences are SGHAT and FQNNGV. With 5 bases clipped from V and 4 bases from J, the junction kept 5 bases outside the gene matches. CDR3 in amino acids: CASSQVAGGYNEQFF. In DNA, the CDR3 is TGTGCCAGCAGCCAAGTAGCGGGAGGTTACAATGAGCAGTTCTTC.

For this clone: Other DNA sequences in this specimen translate into the identical CDR3. V gene TRBV15 combines with J gene TRBJ1-5; tentatively, D is TRBD1 (6 bases). Germline CDR1 LNHNV, CDR2 YYDKDF (reference sequence). CDR3 length: 14 amino acids. The ends were cut back, 0 bases at V and 4 bases at J, with 7 bases in the middle. CDR3 in DNA: TGTGCCACCAGCAGAGACAGGGGTAATCAGCCCCAGCATTTT. The encoded protein is CATSRDRGNQPQHF.

This chain uses TRBV29-1 with TRBJ1-1; possibly TRBD1 for D (6 bases). V was clipped by 4 bases and J by 1 base, with 10 bases between them. The CDR3 extends over 13 amino acids. In germline, CDR1 is SQVTM, CDR2 ANQGSEA. The CDR3 sequence: CSVGTGTNTEAFF. As DNA, the CDR3 is TGCAGCGTTGGTACAGGGACGAACACTGAAGCTTTCTTT.